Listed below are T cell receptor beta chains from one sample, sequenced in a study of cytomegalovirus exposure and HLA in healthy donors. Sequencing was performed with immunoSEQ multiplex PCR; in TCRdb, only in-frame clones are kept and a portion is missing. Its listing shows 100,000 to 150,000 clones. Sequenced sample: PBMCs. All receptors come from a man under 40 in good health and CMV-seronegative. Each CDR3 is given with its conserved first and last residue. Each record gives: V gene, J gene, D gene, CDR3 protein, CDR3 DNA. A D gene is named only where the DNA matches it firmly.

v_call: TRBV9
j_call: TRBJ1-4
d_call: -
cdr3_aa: CASSATNSRVTNEKLFF
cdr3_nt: TGTGCCAGCAGCGCTACCAATTCCAGGGTGACTAATGAAAAACTGTTTTTT

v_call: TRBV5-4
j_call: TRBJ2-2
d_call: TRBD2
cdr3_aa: CASRTSGRGTGELFF
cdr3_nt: TGTGCCAGCAGGACTAGCGGGAGGGGCACCGGGGAGCTGTTTTTT

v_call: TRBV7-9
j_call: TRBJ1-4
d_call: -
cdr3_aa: CASSLQARNEKLFF
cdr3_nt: TGTGCCAGCAGCTTGCAGGCGAGAAATGAAAAACTGTTTTTT

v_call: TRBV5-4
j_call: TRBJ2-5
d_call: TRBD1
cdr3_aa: CASSPGQGGKTQYF
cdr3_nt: TGTGCCAGCAGCCCGGGACAGGGGGGGAAGACCCAGTACTTC

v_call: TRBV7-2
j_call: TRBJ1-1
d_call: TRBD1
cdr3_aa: CASRRTGSGTEAFF
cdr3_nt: TGTGCCAGCAGGCGGACAGGGAGTGGCACTGAAGCTTTCTTT

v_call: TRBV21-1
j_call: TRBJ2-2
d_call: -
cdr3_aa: CASSTRQVRNTGELFF
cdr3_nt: TGTGCCAGCAGCACTAGACAGGTTAGGAACACCGGGGAGCTGTTTTTT

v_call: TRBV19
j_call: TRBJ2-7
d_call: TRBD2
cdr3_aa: CASSIAGGLASYEQYF
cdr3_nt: TGTGCCAGTAGTATAGCCGGGGGACTAGCCTCCTACGAGCAGTACTTC

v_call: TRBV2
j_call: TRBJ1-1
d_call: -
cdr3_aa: CASSEPRAGLNTEAFF
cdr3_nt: TGTGCCAGCAGTGAGCCCAGGGCAGGGTTGAACACTGAAGCTTTCTTT

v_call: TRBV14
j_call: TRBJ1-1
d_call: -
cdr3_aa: CASSPGQNIRPNTEAFF
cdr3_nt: TGTGCCAGCAGCCCCGGACAGAATATTCGTCCGAACACTGAAGCTTTCTTT

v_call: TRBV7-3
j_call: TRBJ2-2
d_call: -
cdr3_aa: CASSLNGRTNTGELFF
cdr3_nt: TGTGCCAGCAGCTTAAACGGGAGAACGAACACCGGGGAGCTGTTTTTT

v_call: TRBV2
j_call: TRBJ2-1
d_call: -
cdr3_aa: CASSESGTIHNEQFF
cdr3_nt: TGTGCCAGCAGTGAATCTGGGACAATCCACAATGAGCAGTTCTTC

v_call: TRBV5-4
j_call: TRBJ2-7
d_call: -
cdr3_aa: CASSLARGASYEQYF
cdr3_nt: TGTGCCAGCAGCTTGGCCAGGGGAGCATCCTACGAGCAGTACTTC

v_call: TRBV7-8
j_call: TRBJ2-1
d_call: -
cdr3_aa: CASSLGPRGEFGNNEQFF
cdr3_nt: TGTGCCAGCAGCTTAGGGCCTCGCGGGGAATTTGGGAACAATGAGCAGTTCTTC

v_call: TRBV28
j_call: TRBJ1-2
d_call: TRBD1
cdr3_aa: CASSTTGESYGYTF
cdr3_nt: TGTGCCAGCAGTACGACAGGGGAGAGCTATGGCTACACCTTC

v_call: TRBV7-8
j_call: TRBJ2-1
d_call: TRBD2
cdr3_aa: CASTQTSGTYNEQFF
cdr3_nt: TGTGCCAGCACCCAAACTAGCGGGACGTACAATGAGCAGTTCTTC

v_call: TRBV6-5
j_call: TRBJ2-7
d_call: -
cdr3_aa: CASSSRFADEQYF
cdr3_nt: TGTGCCAGCAGTTCCCGATTTGCGGACGAGCAGTACTTC

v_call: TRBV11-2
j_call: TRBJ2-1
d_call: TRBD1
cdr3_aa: CASSPRQGAIDEQFF
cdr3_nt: TGTGCCAGCAGCCCCCGACAGGGGGCTATAGATGAGCAGTTCTTC

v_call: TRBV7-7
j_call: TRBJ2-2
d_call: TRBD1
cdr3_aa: CASSVETGQNTGELFF
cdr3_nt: TGTGCCAGCAGCGTTGAGACAGGGCAGAACACCGGGGAGCTGTTTTTT

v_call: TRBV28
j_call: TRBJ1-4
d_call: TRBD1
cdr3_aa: CASQDREGEKLFF
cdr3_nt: TGTGCCAGCCAGGACAGGGAGGGAGAAAAACTGTTTTTT

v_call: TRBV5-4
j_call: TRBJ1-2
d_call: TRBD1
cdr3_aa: CASSSGQGARTNYGYTF
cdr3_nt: TGTGCCAGCAGCTCGGGACAGGGGGCGCGGACTAACTATGGCTACACCTTC

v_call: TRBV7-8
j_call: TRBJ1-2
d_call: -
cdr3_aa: CASSSARDGFYGYTF
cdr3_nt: TGTGCCAGCAGCTCCGCCAGGGATGGTTTCTATGGCTACACCTTC

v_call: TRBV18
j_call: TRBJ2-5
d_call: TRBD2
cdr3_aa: CASSPLLEREGETQYF
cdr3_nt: TGTGCCAGCTCACCACTCTTAGAGCGGGAGGGAGAGACCCAGTACTTC

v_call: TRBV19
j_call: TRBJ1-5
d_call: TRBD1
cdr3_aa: CASRRGTGGDQPQHF
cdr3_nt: TGTGCCAGTAGAAGAGGGACAGGGGGGGATCAGCCCCAGCATTTT

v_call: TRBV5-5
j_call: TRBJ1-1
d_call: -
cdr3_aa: CASSSPGNTEAFF
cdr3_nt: TGTGCCAGCAGCTCCCCAGGGAATACTGAAGCTTTCTTT

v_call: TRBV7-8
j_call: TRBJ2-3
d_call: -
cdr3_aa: CASSLGGGGPTDTQYF
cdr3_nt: TGTGCCAGCAGCTTAGGAGGGGGAGGGCCCACAGATACGCAGTATTTT

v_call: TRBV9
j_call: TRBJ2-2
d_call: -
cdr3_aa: CASSASAGESTGELFF
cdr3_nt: TGTGCCAGCAGCGCTAGCGCCGGGGAATCCACCGGGGAGCTGTTTTTT

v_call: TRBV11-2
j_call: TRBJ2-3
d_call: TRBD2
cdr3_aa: CASSTGLAVDTQYF
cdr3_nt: TGTGCCAGCAGCACGGGACTAGCAGTAGATACGCAGTATTTT

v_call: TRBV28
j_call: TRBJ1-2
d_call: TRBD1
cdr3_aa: CASSSYASGTGYGYTF
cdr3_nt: TGTGCCAGCAGTTCGTATGCGTCCGGGACAGGGTATGGCTACACCTTC

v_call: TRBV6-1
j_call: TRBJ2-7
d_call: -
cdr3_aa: CASSSKGVQNYEQYF
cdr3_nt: TGTGCCAGCAGTTCCAAAGGGGTCCAGAACTACGAGCAGTACTTC

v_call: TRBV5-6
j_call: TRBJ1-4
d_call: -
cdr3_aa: CASSSGQPTNEKLFF
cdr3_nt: TGTGCCAGCAGTTCAGGACAACCAACTAATGAAAAACTGTTTTTT

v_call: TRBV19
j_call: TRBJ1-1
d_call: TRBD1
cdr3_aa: CASIDRGNTEAFF
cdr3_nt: TGTGCCAGTATCGACAGGGGGAACACTGAAGCTTTCTTT

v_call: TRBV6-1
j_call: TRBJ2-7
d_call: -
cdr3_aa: CASGQPKGDEQYF
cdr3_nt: TGTGCCAGCGGACAGCCTAAAGGAGACGAGCAGTACTTC

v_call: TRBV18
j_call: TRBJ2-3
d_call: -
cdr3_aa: CASSPQTSWADTQYF
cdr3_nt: TGTGCCAGCTCACCACAGACTAGTTGGGCAGATACGCAGTATTTT

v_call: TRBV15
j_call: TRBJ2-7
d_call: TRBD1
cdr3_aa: CATSSSRDRWDEQYF
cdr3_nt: TGTGCCACCAGCAGTTCCCGGGACAGGTGGGACGAGCAGTACTTC

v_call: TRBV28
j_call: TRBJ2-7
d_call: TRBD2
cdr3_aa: CASSSQLAGVVEQYF
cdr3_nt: TGTGCCAGCAGTTCCCAACTAGCGGGAGTCGTCGAGCAGTACTTC

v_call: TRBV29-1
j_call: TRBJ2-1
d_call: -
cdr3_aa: CSVDGLALNEQFF
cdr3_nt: TGCAGCGTTGATGGGCTAGCTTTAAATGAGCAGTTCTTC

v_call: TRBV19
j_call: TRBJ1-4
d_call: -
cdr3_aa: CASSRNTNEKLFF
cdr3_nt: TGTGCCTCCTCGCGGAATACTAATGAAAAACTGTTTTTT

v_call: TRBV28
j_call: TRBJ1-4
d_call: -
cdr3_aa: CASRNSYMGAEKLFF
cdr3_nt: TGTGCCAGCAGAAATAGTTATATGGGGGCTGAAAAACTGTTTTTT

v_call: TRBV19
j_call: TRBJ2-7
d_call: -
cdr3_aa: CASQAGYEQYF
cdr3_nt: TGTGCCAGCCAGGCGGGCTACGAGCAGTACTTC

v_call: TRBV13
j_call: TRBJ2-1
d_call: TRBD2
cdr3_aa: CASSLYGSGRVGFF
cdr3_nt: TGTGCCAGCAGCTTATACGGTAGCGGGAGGGTTGGGTTCTTC

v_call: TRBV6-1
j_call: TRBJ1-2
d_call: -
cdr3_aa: CASSERMGTGYGYTF
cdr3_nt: TGTGCCAGCAGTGAACGAATGGGGACTGGCTATGGCTACACCTTC

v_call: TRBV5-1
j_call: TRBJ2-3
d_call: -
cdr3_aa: CASSLVSGGTQYF
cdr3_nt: TGCGCCAGCAGCTTGGTCAGCGGCGGTACGCAGTATTTT

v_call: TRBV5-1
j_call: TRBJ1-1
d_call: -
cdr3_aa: CASRDRLLPEAFF
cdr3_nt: TGCGCCAGCAGAGACAGATTATTACCTGAAGCTTTCTTT

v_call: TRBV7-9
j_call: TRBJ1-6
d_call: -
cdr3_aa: CASSFGGGSYNSPLHF
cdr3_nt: TGTGCCAGCAGCTTCGGGGGTGGCTCCTATAATTCACCCCTCCACTTT

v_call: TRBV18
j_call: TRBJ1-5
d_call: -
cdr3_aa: CASSPPQKPNNQPQHF
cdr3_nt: TGTGCCAGCTCACCACCGCAGAAACCCAACAATCAGCCCCAGCATTTT

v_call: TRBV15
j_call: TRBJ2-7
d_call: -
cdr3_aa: CATSRDKLGEQYF
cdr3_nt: TGTGCCACCAGCAGAGATAAGTTGGGCGAGCAGTACTTC

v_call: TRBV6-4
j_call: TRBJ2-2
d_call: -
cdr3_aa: CASSDSITGELFF
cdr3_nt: TGTGCCAGCAGTGACTCAATAACCGGGGAGCTGTTTTTT